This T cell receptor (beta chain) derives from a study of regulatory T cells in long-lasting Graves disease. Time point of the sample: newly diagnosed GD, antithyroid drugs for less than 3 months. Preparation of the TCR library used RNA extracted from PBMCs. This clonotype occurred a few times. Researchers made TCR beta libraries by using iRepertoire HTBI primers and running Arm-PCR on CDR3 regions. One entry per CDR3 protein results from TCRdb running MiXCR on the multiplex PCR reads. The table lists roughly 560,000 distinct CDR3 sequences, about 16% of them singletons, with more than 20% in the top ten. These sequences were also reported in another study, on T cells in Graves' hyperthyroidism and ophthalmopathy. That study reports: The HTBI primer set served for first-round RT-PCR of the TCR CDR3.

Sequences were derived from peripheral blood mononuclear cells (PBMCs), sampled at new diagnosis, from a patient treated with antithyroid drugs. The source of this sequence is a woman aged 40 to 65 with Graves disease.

The CDR3 sequence: CAWSKGDFNQPQHF. DNA of the CDR3: TGTGCCTGGAGTAAGGGGGATTTCAATCAGCCCCAGCATTTT. The chain carries TRBV30 and TRBJ1-5; the D gene is possibly TRBD1 (6 bases). The CDR3 is 14 residues long. The germline CDR1 and CDR2 sequences are GTSNPN and SVGIG (reference sequence). V was shortened by 2 bases and J by 3 bases, with 11 bases between the two germline ends.